The T cell receptor beta chain described here comes from a study of shared clonotypes between healthy human individuals. Here immunoSEQ multiplex PCR was the method, and the copy in TCRdb shows in-frame clones only, minus some. The sample records 450,000 to 500,000 clones, approximately 81% being singletons. The CDR3 has 15 amino acids. Trimming left V 5 bases short and J 1 base short, with 15 bases between. Germline CDR1 reads SGHTA; CDR2 reads FQGTGA. Sequencing was performed on PBMCs. This TCR was recovered from a woman between 40 and 55 years old in good health. Some clones in this sample may be carry-over from other donors' samples. The chain recombines TRBV7-3 with TRBJ2-7, with D unresolved. CDR3 coding DNA: TGTGCCAGCAGCCCCCGCCGGGCCCCATCCTACGAGCAGTACTTC. Translation: CASSPRRAPSYEQYF. Combining the CDR3 with reference TRBV7-3 and TRBJ2-7 gives the whole variable domain GAGVSQTPSNKVTEKGKYVELRCDPISGHTALYWYRQSLGQGPEFLIYFQGTGAADDSGLPNDRFFAVRPEGSVSTLKIQRTERGDSAVYLCASSPRRAPSYEQYFGPGTRLTVT.